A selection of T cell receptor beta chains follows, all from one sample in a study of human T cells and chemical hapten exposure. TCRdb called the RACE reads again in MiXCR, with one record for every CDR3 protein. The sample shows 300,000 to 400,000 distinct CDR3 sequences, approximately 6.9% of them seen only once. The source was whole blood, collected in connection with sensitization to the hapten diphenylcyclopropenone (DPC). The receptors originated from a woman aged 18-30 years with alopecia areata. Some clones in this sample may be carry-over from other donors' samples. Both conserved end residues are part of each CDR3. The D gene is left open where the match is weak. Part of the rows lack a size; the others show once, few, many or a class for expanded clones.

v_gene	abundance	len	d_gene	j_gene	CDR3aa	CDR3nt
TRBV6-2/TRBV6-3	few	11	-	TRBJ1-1	CASTQSTEAFF	TGTGCCAGCACCCAGAGCACTGAAGCTTTCTTT
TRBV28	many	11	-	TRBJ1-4	CASSLGEKLFF	TGTGCCAGCAGTTTAGGTGAAAAACTGTTTTTT
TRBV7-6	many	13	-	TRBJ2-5	CASSLYFQETQYF	TGTGCCAGCAGCTTATATTTCCAAGAGACCCAGTACTTC
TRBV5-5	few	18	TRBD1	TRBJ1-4	CASSRKPGQADLNEKLFF	TGTGCCAGCAGTCGCAAGCCAGGACAGGCCGACCTCAATGAAAAACTGTTTTTT
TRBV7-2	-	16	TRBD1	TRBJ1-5	CASSLAGRGRDQPQHF	TGTGCCAGCAGCTTAGCCGGCAGGGGGCGGGATCAGCCCCAGCATTTT
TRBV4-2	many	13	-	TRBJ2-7	CASSQEVAYEQYF	TGTGCCAGCAGCCAAGAAGTCGCCTACGAGCAGTACTTC
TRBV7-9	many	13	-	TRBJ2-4	CASSRGQQGIQYF	TGTGCCAGCAGCCGCGGACAGCAGGGCATTCAGTACTTC
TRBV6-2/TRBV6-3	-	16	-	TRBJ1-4	CASSYKGPAFNEKLFF	TGTGCCAGCAGTTACAAAGGACCAGCGTTTAATGAAAAACTGTTTTTT
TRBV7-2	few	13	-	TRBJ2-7	CASSPRRSFEQYF	TGTGCCAGCAGCCCCCGAAGGTCATTCGAGCAGTACTTC
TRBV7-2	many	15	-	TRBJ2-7	CASSHTYREKYEQYF	TGTGCCAGCAGCCACACCTACAGGGAAAAGTACGAGCAGTACTTC
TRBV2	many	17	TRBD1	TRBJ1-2	CASSEYRGITISFGYTF	TGTGCCAGCAGTGAATACAGGGGTATTACAATATCTTTTGGCTACACCTTC
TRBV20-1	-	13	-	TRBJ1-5	CSVYTGSGQPQHF	TGCAGTGTATATACGGGGTCGGGGCAGCCCCAGCATTTT
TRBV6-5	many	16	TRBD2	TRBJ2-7	CASRYSGTRGSYEQYF	TGTGCCAGCAGATACTCCGGGACTAGGGGGTCCTACGAGCAGTACTTC
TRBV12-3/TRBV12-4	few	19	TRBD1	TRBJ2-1	CASSGAWDRRRSSYNEQFF	TGTGCCAGCAGTGGGGCCTGGGACAGGAGAAGAAGCTCCTACAATGAGCAGTTCTTC
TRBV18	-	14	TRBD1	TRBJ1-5	CASSPGQGELAQHF	TGTGCCAGCTCACCCGGACAGGGTGAACTAGCCCAGCATTTT
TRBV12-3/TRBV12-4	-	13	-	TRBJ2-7	CASSSRMPYEQYF	TGTGCCAGCAGTTCCCGGATGCCCTACGAGCAGTACTTC
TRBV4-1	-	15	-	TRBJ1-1	CASSQVPDRHTEAFF	TGCGCCAGCAGCCAAGTTCCGGACAGACACACTGAAGCTTTCTTT
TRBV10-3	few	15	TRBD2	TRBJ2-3	CAIRISGGASDTQYF	TGTGCCATCAGAATCAGCGGGGGGGCCTCAGATACGCAGTATTTT
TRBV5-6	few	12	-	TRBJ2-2	CASSLYNGELFF	TGTGCCAGCAGCCTTTACAACGGGGAGCTGTTTTTT
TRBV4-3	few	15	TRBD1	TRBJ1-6	CASSRETGRDSPLHF	TGCGCCAGCAGCCGAGAGACAGGGAGGGATTCACCCCTCCACTTT
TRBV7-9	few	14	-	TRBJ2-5	CASSSSTSWETQYF	TGTGCCAGCAGCTCGTCGACGTCCTGGGAGACCCAGTACTTC
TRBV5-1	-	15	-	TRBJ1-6	CASSLAAANNSPLHF	TGCGCCAGCAGCTTGGCAGCAGCAAATAATTCACCCCTCCACTTT